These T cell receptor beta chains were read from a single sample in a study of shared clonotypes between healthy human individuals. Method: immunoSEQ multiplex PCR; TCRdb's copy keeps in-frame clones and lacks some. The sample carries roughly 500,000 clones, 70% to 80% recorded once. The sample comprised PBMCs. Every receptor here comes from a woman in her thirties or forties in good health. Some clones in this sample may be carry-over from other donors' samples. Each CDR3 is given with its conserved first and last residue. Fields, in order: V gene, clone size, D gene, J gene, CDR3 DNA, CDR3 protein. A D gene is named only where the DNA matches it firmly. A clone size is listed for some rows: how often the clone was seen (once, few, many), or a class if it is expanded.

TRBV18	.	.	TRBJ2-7	TGTGCCAGCTCACCACGTGAAGGGGTAGAGGCCTACGAGCAGTACTTC	CASSPREGVEAYEQYF
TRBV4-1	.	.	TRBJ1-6	TGCGCCAGCAGCCCCGGGGGAGCGGGGCTTAGTTATTCACCCCTCCACTTT	CASSPGGAGLSYSPLHF
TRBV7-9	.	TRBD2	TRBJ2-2	TGTGCCAGCAGCTTAGGGGAGGGCAGTTCCCCCGGGGAGCTGTTTTTT	CASSLGEGSSPGELFF
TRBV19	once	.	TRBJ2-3	TGTGCCAGTAGTATCCGGACAGATGGGACAGATACGCAGTATTTT	CASSIRTDGTDTQYF
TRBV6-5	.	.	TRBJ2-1	TGTGCCAGCAGTACGGGGGCAGGGAGGATCAGTGAGCAGTTCTTC	CASSTGAGRISEQFF
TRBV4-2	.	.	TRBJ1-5	TGTGCCAGCAGCTTAAGGACGGAACATCAGCCCCAGCATTTT	CASSLRTEHQPQHF
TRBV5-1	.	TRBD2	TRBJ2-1	TGCGCCAGCACGGGGGGAGACTACAATGAGCAGTTCTTC	CASTGGDYNEQFF
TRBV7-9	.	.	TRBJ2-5	TGTGCCAGCAGCTTAGAGGGGGGCGGCAGCCAGTACTTC	CASSLEGGGSQYF
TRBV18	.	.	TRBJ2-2	TGTGCCAGCTCACCGGGGACGGAGAACACCGGGGAGCTGTTTTTT	CASSPGTENTGELFF
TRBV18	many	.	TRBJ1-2	TGTGCCAGCTCACGAACAGGGCCCTCCCAGGGCTACTATGGCTACACCTTC	CASSRTGPSQGYYGYTF
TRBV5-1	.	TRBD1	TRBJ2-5	TGCGCCAGCAGCCCCGACAGGGAACAAGAGACCCAGTACTTC	CASSPDREQETQYF
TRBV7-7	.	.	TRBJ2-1	TGTGCTAGCAGCTTGGGGGCTAACAGTGAGCAGTTCTTC	CASSLGANSEQFF
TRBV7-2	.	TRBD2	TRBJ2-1	TGTGCCAGCAGGCTAAGCGGGAGCTCCTACAATGAGCAGTTCTTC	CASRLSGSSYNEQFF
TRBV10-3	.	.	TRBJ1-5	TGTGCCGTTAGACGACAGCAAAATCAGCCCCAGCATTTT	CAVRRQQNQPQHF
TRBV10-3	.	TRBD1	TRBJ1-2	TGTGCCATCAGTGAGTCGGTTCCCCTCAGGGGGTTGGGCTACACCTTC	CAISESVPLRGLGYTF
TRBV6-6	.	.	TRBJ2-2	TGTGCCAGCAGCTCCAGCCTCGAAGGCGGGGAGCTGTTTTTT	CASSSSLEGGELFF
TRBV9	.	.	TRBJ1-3	TGTGCCAGCACTACAGGGCCCGGAAACACCATATATTTT	CASTTGPGNTIYF
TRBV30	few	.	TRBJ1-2	TGTGCCTGGACCAGCGGGGGTGGCTACACCTTC	CAWTSGGGYTF
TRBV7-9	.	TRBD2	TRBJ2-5	TGTGCCAGCAGCTTAACGGGAGGAGAGACCCAGTACTTC	CASSLTGGETQYF
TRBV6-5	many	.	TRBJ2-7	TGTGCCAGCAGTTACTCCCCCTACGAGCAGTACTTC	CASSYSPYEQYF
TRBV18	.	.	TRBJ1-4	TGTGCCAGCTCACCAAACAACCGGGACCTTAATGAAAAACTGTTTTTT	CASSPNNRDLNEKLFF
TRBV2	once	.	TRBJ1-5	TGTGCCAGCAGTGAACAGGGGTCGGGCAATCAGCCCCAGCATTTT	CASSEQGSGNQPQHF
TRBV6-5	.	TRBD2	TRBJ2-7	TGTGCCAGCCAAGTAGCGGGAGGGGGACATTGGGACTTC	CASQVAGGGHWDF
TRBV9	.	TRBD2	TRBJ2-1	TGTGCCAGCAGCGTAGGTGAGACTAGCCCCACGCGGCGGCAGTTCTTC	CASSVGETSPTRRQFF
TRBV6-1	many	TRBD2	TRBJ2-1	TGTGCCAGCAGTGATGGTCTAGCGGATTACAATGAGCAGTTCTTC	CASSDGLADYNEQFF
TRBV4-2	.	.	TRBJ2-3	TGTGCCAGCAGCCCGACAGGAAGAGGAACTAGCACAGATACGCAGTATTTT	CASSPTGRGTSTDTQYF
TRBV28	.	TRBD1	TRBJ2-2	TGTGCCAGCAGTTCGGGGACAGTCACCGGGGAGCTGTTTTTT	CASSSGTVTGELFF
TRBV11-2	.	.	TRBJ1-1	TGTGCCAGCAGCCTACTGAGGGGACGACGTGAAGCTTTCTTT	CASSLLRGRREAFF
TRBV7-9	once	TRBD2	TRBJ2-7	TGTGCCAGCAGCTTATTAGCGGGATACGAGCAGTACTTC	CASSLLAGYEQYF
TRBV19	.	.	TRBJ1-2	TGTGCCAGTACGCCCGGGGGGGGGCCCCGCTATGGCTACACCTTC	CASTPGGGPRYGYTF
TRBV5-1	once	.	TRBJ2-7	TGCGCCAGCAGCCTACAGCCCTACGAGCAGTACTTC	CASSLQPYEQYF
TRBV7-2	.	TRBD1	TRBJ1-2	TGTGCCAGCAGCCCCGGGACAGGGAAGGGCTACACCTTC	CASSPGTGKGYTF
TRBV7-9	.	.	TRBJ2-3	TGTGCCAGCAGCCGGGGACTCCCCACAGGAGATACGCAGTATTTT	CASSRGLPTGDTQYF
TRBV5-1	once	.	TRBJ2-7	TGCGCCAGCAGCTTGGGAGACGTATCCGGCGAGCAGTACTTC	CASSLGDVSGEQYF
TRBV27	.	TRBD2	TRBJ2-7	TGTGCCAGCAGCATCGGGGGGGGTACTTACGAGCAGTACTTC	CASSIGGGTYEQYF
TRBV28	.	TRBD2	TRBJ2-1	TGTGCCAGCAGCCTGGGACTAGCGGGGGACTACAATGAGCAGTTCTTC	CASSLGLAGDYNEQFF
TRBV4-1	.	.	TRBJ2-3	TGCGCCAGCAGCCCGCTCGGGCGGGCCACAGATACGCAGTATTTT	CASSPLGRATDTQYF
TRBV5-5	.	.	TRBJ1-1	TGTGCCAGCAGCTATTCCCACATGAACACTGAAGCTTTCTTT	CASSYSHMNTEAFF
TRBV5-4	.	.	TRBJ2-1	TGTGCCAGCAGCCCCCCCTTGTCGAGCGGGAATGAGCAGTTCTTC	CASSPPLSSGNEQFF
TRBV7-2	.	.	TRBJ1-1	TGTGCCAGCAGCTTTTCCATCTGGACAGTCGAAGCTTTCTTT	CASSFSIWTVEAFF
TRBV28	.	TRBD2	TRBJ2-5	TGTGCCAGCAGACCCGAGGCGGGACTAGCGGGAAGTCAAGAGACCCAGTACTTC	CASRPEAGLAGSQETQYF
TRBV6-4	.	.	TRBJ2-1	TGTGCCAGCAGCAGGGACTCCTACAATGAGCAGTTCTTC	CASSRDSYNEQFF
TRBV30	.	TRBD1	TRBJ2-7	TGTGCCTGGAGTGCGGACAGGGACACCTACGAGCAGTACTTC	CAWSADRDTYEQYF
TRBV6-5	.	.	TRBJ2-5	TGTGCCAGCAGTTACGTAGGTAGCCTGGGAGAGACCCAGTACTTC	CASSYVGSLGETQYF